These 20 T cell receptor beta chains share one sample of origin, sequenced in a study of shared clonotypes between healthy human individuals. Selected positively for CCR7 and CD45RO-negative, naive CD8 cells excluded terminally differentiated effector memory CD45RA+ cells. Profiling relied on immunoSEQ multiplex PCR, and the TCRdb table lists in-frame clones only, not all of them. The sample holds around 2,000,000 clones, roughly 95% seen once. Material: naive CD8+ T cells sorted from blood. Receptors were obtained from a young man in good health.

This clone has only one observation. Other DNA sequences of this sample code for an identical CDR3. The V and J genes are TRBV25-1 and TRBJ2-7; D uncertain. Germline CDR1 and CDR2: MGHDK and SYGVNS. This CDR3 spans 11 amino acids. The V and J ends lost 8 bases and 4 bases respectively, with 9 bases between them. The CDR3 coding sequence is TGTGCCAGCTCCGACCAGTACGAGCAGTACTTC. It codes for CASSDQYEQYF.

The chain couples TRBV5-6 to TRBJ2-1; weak D call: TRBD2 (6 bases). Germline-derived CDR1 and CDR2 are SGHDT and YYEEEE. Trimming left V 3 bases short and J 4 bases short, with 8 bases between. The CDR3 spans 13 residues. The CDR3 loop is CASSYREYNEQFF. Here the CDR3 DNA reads TGTGCCAGCAGCTACCGGGAGTACAATGAGCAGTTCTTC.

This rearrangement joins TRBV4-1 to TRBJ2-5; 11 bases map to TRBD2. Germline V gives CDR1 MGHRA, CDR2 YSYEKL. CDR3 length: 18 residues. V was pared by 1 base and J by 7 bases, with 14 bases of the junction left unmatched. The CDR3 protein is CASSQVGPLAGGPGTQYF. Written as DNA, the CDR3 is TGCGCCAGCAGCCAAGTAGGACCCCTAGCGGGGGGACCAGGGACCCAGTACTTC.

The genes are TRBV7-8 and TRBJ2-7; 10 bases line up with TRBD2. The germline gives CDR1 SGHVS, CDR2 FQNEAQ. With 5 bases clipped from V and 3 bases from J, the junction kept 7 bases outside the gene matches. The CDR3 has 15 amino acids. The CDR3 DNA reads TGTGCCAGCAGCCTCCTAGCGGGGGCCCTCTACGAGCAGTACTTC. This translates into CASSLLAGALYEQYF.

The chain is built from TRBV5-6 and TRBJ2-5; 9 positions match TRBD2. The V gene's germline CDR1 is SGHDT and CDR2 YYEEEE. With V trimmed by 4 bases and J by 4 bases, 2 bases remained unmatched. The CDR3 runs to 13 residues. CDR3 DNA: TGTGCCAGCAGCCAGACTAGCGGAGAGACCCAGTACTTC. It is translated as CASSQTSGETQYF.

J is TRBJ2-1 and V is TRBV27, with TRBD1 matching over 9 bases. Germline values: CDR1 MNHEY, CDR2 SMNVEV (reference sequence). After removal of 2 bases from V and 6 bases from J, the junction contained 11 bases not matched to a gene. This CDR3 is built from 17 residues. DNA of the CDR3: TGTGCCAGCAGTTTACCACAGGGGGCAGAGGGGGGCAATGAGCAGTTCTTC. Protein product: CASSLPQGAEGGNEQFF.

The chain is built from TRBV6-5 and TRBJ2-5, with 14 positions matching TRBD2. The CDR3 is 15 residues long. Germline trimming cut 10 bases from V and 5 bases from J; bases unmatched to any gene: 9. In germline, CDR1 is MNHEY, CDR2 SVGAGI. The chain's CDR3 is CATQGTSGGFETQYF. CDR3 bases: TGTGCCACCCAGGGGACTAGCGGGGGATTCGAGACCCAGTACTTC.

This clone was seen just once. The V and J genes are TRBV30 and TRBJ2-2; D gene ambiguous. With 0 bases removed from V and 3 bases from J, the gap between germline ends came to 5 bases. Per germline, CDR1 GTSNPN and CDR2 SVGIG (reference sequence). The CDR3 loop spans 13 amino acids. As DNA, the CDR3 is TGTGCCTGGAGTGTAGGTCACACCGGGGAGCTGTTTTTT. The encoded protein is CAWSVGHTGELFF.

The chain employs TRBV7-9 and TRBJ2-7; possible D gene TRBD2, 6 bases. This CDR3 comprises 14 residues. V was pared by 5 bases and J by 1 base, with 12 bases between. Germline assignment: CDR1 SEHNR and CDR2 FQNEAQ (reference sequence). DNA for the CDR3: TGTGCCAGCAGCCCGGCTAGCGTGTCCTACGAGCAGTACTTC. Amino acids: CASSPASVSYEQYF. The whole variable domain, remainder taken from reference TRBV7-9 and TRBJ2-7, is DTGVSQNPRHKITKRGQNVTFRCDPISEHNRLYWYRQTLGQGPEFLTYFQNEAQLEKSRLLSDRFSAERPKGSFSTLEIQRTEQGDSAMYLCASSPASVSYEQYFGPGTRLTVT.

The chain recombines TRBV11-2 with TRBJ2-7; no definite D call. CDR1 is SGHAT, CDR2 FQNNGV, per germline. CDR3 length: 13 amino acids. The V end lost 3 bases, the J end lost 4 bases, and 10 bases lay between the germline ends. DNA of the CDR3: TGTGCCAGCAGCTTCCCCGCTAGTTACGAGCAGTACTTC. Translation gives CASSFPASYEQYF.

As DNA, the CDR3 is TGTGCCTGGAGTGGGGACAGGGTCAGCCAAGAGACCCAGTACTTC. Translating it yields CAWSGDRVSQETQYF. V usage is TRBV30 and J usage is TRBJ2-5; 9 bases agree with TRBD1. The CDR3 covers 15 residues. Per germline, CDR1 GTSNPN and CDR2 SVGIG (reference sequence). The V segment lost 1 base and the J segment 1 base; nucleotides outside the gene matches: 4.

The gene calls are TRBV27 and TRBJ2-7; 7 bases are shared with TRBD2. This CDR3 region has 14 residues. Trimming took 5 bases from V and 7 from J; bases not matched to a gene: 11. The germline V gene encodes CDR1 MNHEY and CDR2 SMNVEV (reference sequence). The CDR3 protein is CASSSGNPSGEQYF. DNA of the CDR3: TGTGCCAGCAGTAGCGGGAACCCTTCGGGGGAGCAGTACTTC.

Remarks on this clone: The same CDR3 can be traced to other DNA sequences in this sample. The rearrangement links TRBV5-6 to TRBJ1-5; a possible D gene is TRBD1 (5 bases). Looked up from germline, CDR1 is SGHDT and CDR2 is YYEEEE. Trimming removed 3 bases at V and 1 base at J, with 5 bases between. This CDR3 is built from 13 residues. This CDR3 reads CASSWGSNQPQHF. In nucleotides, the CDR3 is TGTGCCAGCAGCTGGGGCAGCAATCAGCCCCAGCATTTT.

The V and J genes are TRBV27 and TRBJ1-5; D perhaps matches TRBD1 (6 bases). This CDR3 is built from 13 residues. Per the germline V gene, CDR1 is MNHEY and CDR2 is SMNVEV (reference sequence). Trimming took 5 bases from V and 6 from J, leaving 11 bases between them. The CDR3 DNA follows: TGTGCCAGCAGTGGAGAAGGGGGTCAGCCCCAGCATTTT. As protein: CASSGEGGQPQHF.

The chain employs TRBV6-5 and TRBJ2-1; the match to TRBD2 covers 10 bases. V lost 6 bases and J lost 2; bases outside the gene matches: 4. Germline CDR1 and CDR2: MNHEY and SVGAGI. CDR3 length equals 15 residues. CDR3 bases: TGTGCCAGCAGCCGACTAGCGGGTACCTACAATGAGCAGTTCTTC. Translating gives CASSRLAGTYNEQFF.

CDR3 nucleotides: TGCGCCAGCAGCCTTCTCGGACACAACTCCTATAATTCACCCCTCCACTTT. The encoded protein is CASSLLGHNSYNSPLHF. The V gene is TRBV5-1, the J gene TRBJ1-6; D possibly corresponds to TRBD1 (5 bases). V dropped 4 bases and J dropped 0 bases, with 14 bases sitting between them. Germline V lookup: CDR1 SGHRS, CDR2 YFSETQ. The CDR3 consists of 17 residues.

This clone was seen just once. The rearrangement joins TRBV27 to TRBJ1-5; D remains ambiguous. Germline CDR1 and CDR2: MNHEY and SMNVEV (reference sequence). V dropped 3 bases and J dropped 2 bases, with 11 bases sitting between them. CDR3 length: 15 residues. CDR3 sequence reads: CASSFLSRGNQPQHF. In nucleotides, the CDR3 is TGTGCCAGCAGTTTCCTCAGTAGGGGCAATCAGCCCCAGCATTTT.

The sample holds one count of this clone. This chain uses TRBV9 with TRBJ2-1; perhaps D is TRBD1 or TRBD2 (5 bases each). Germline V gives CDR1 SGDLS, CDR2 YYNGEE. V lost 1 base to trimming and J lost 7 bases, with 15 bases between them. This CDR3 has 15 amino acids. This CDR3 reads CASSVSPQGANEQFF. CDR3 in DNA: TGTGCCAGCAGCGTATCGCCCCAGGGAGCGAATGAGCAGTTCTTC.

This clone was found a few times. The V gene is TRBV6-5, the J gene TRBJ2-7, with D uncertain. Trimming shortened V by 0 bases and J by 2 bases, and 5 bases separated the two germline ends. CDR3 length: 13 residues. From germline, CDR1 is MNHEY and CDR2 SVGAGI. In nucleotides, the CDR3 is TGTGCCAGCAGTTACTCGTTTGCCTACGAGCAGTACTTC. Its protein is CASSYSFAYEQYF.

CDR3 sequence reads: CASSLDGNYEQYF. The CDR3 bases are TGTGCCAGCAGCTTAGACGGAAACTACGAGCAGTACTTC. The chain employs TRBV7-6 and TRBJ2-7, with D unresolved. The V gene's germline CDR1 is SGHVS and CDR2 FNYEAQ. V dropped 1 base and J dropped 3 bases, with 7 bases sitting between them. The CDR3 loop spans 13 amino acids.